In its sample, the clone carrying this T cell receptor beta chain was seen many times. Its antigen is unidentified. Moderate-to-severe activity, CAS ≥3, NOSPECS ≥4 and duration under 3 months were recorded for donors with ophthalmopathy. The diagnosis was founded upon clinical symptoms, serum thyroxine, TRAb, thyroid ultrasound and orbital computed tomography. PBMCs were density-gradient isolated from 10 ml fresh blood. These data originate in a study of Graves' ophthalmopathy and Graves' hyperthyroidism. Study-wide results and limits: Ophthalmopathy progression was predicted with approximately 68% sensitivity and around 72% specificity.

V was clipped by 3 bases and J by 4 bases; unmatched bases: 15. This CDR3 has 17 amino acids. CDR1 SQVTM and CDR2 ANQGSEA come from the germline V gene. Amplified material comprised TCR beta CDR3 regions derived from RNA transcripts. RT-PCR in the first round used HTBI primers; a second-round multiplex PCR followed. One entry per CDR3 protein, called by TCRdb with MiXCR from the multiplex PCR reads. The sample records some 240,000 distinct CDR3 sequences, less than 55% being singletons. This rearrangement joins TRBV29-1 to TRBJ2-7; TRBD1 agrees at 10 bases. The origin of this receptor is an adult man with Graves' ophthalmopathy. The sample comprised peripheral blood. The CDR3 coding sequence is TGCAGCGTTGACTTCGTAGCCCCTGGACAGGGGGTTTACGAGCAGTACTTC. Translating it yields CSVDFVAPGQGVYEQYF.